The 20 T cell receptor beta chains listed next were all sequenced from one sample in a study of immune heterogeneity within non-small cell lung tumors. Bulk tumor genomic DNA, roughly 600 ng per sample, was the template. Doctors removed several biopsies from each primary tumor during surgery, keeping them far apart. Samples came from untreated patients having curative surgery for newly diagnosed non-small cell lung cancer. A first 10-cycle multiplex round used 32 V-gene and 13 J-gene primers on TCR beta CDR3. TCRdb re-derived calls from the multiplex PCR reads in MiXCR, one entry per CDR3 protein. Of 10,000 to 15,000 distinct CDR3 sequences in the sample, 20% to 25% were seen once. The sequenced sample was lung tumor tissue. The receptors were sampled from a man aged 45-65 years with non-small cell lung cancer.

This clonotype came up many times. V gene TRBV10-3 combines with J gene TRBJ2-3; weak D call: TRBD2 (5 bases). The CDR3 runs 16 residues. V was cut by 3 bases and J by 7 bases, with 20 bases left in between. Germline lookup yields CDR1 ENHRY and CDR2 SYGVKD. For the CDR3, the DNA is TGTGCCATCAGTGAAATGGGCAGCGGACTCCAAAATACGCAGTATTTT. This encodes CAISEMGSGLQNTQYF.

The sample holds many counts of this clonotype. The rearrangement uses TRBV24-1 and TRBJ2-3, with 8 bases matching TRBD2. The V segment lost 6 bases and the J segment 3 bases; nucleotides outside the gene matches: 4. The germline V gene encodes CDR1 KGHDR and CDR2 SFDVKD. The length of the CDR3 is 14 residues. CDR3 protein: CATSKSGGTDTQYF. CDR3 DNA: TGTGCCACCAGTAAGTCGGGAGGGACAGATACGCAGTATTTT.

As concerns this clonotype: This sequence may be a read error, since a much larger clone differs from it by one base. The V gene is TRBV18, the J gene TRBJ2-2, with no clear D. This CDR3 has 13 amino acids. The germline gives CDR1 KGHSH, CDR2 LQKENI. CDR3 loop: CANSPSNTGELFF. Here the CDR3 DNA reads TGTGCCAACTCACCGTCGAACACCGGGGAGCTGTTTTTT.

With regard to this clonotype: A much larger clone lies one base from this, so it may be a read error. This rearrangement joins TRBV11-2 to TRBJ2-1; either TRBD1 or TRBD2 may fit D (6 bases each). In germline, CDR1 is SGHAT, CDR2 FQNNGV. The CDR3 is 17 amino acids. The CDR3 reads CASSLGGAANSYNELFF. The DNA of the CDR3 is TGTGCCAGCAGCTTAGGGGGGGCTGCTAACTCCTACAATGAGCTGTTCTTC.

With respect to this clonotype: A much larger clone is a single base away; this may be a read error. V usage is TRBV11-2 and J usage is TRBJ2-3, with no clear D. The CDR3 is 12 amino acids. From germline, CDR1 is SGHAT and CDR2 FQNNGV. The ends were cut back, 4 bases at V and 4 bases at J, with 6 bases in the middle. The CDR3 spells CASSSWADTQYF. The CDR3 DNA reads TGTGCCAGCAGCTCGTGGGCAGATACGCAGTATTTT.

This clonotype was detected many times. The V and J genes are TRBV30 and TRBJ1-2; a possible D gene is TRBD1 (5 bases). V shed 7 bases and J shed 7 bases, with 16 bases lying between them. The CDR3 runs to 12 residues. CDR1 and CDR2 from the germline V gene are GTSNPN and SVGIG (reference sequence). The CDR3 loop reads CAYPREPSGYTF. As DNA, the CDR3 is TGTGCCTACCCCAGGGAACCAAGTGGCTACACCTTC. The entire variable domain, with the rest obtained from reference TRBV30 and TRBJ1-2, is as follows: SQTIHQWPATLVQPVGSPLSLECTVEGTSNPNLYWYRQAAGRGLQLLFYSVGIGQISSEVPQNLSASRPQDRQFILSSKKLLLSDSGFYLCAYPREPSGYTFGSGTRLTVV.

Comment on this clonotype: This could be a read error, since a much larger clone is one nucleotide away. This chain uses TRBV2 with TRBJ1-5; TRBD1 matches 8 bases. This CDR3 has 13 amino acids. CDR1 and CDR2 from the germline V gene are SNHLY and FYNNEI. V trimming: 7 bases; J trimming: 8 bases; junction bases outside the gene matches: 7. CDR3 residues: CASKQGENKPQHF. CDR3 sequence (DNA): TGTGCCAGCAAACAGGGGGAGAATAAGCCCCAGCATTTT.

This clonotype was detected ten times or more. The J gene is TRBJ2-5, the V gene TRBV11-2; D is undetermined. Deletions cut 0 bases from V and 2 bases from J, with 7 bases between. Per the germline V gene, CDR1 is SGHAT and CDR2 is FQNNGV. The CDR3 runs to 14 residues. The CDR3 spells CASSLEVGQETQYF. For the CDR3, the DNA is TGTGCCAGCAGCTTAGAGGTCGGACAAGAGACCCAGTACTTC.

The V call is TRBV7-8, the J call TRBJ2-3; no definite D call. With 1 base removed from V and 0 bases from J, the gap between germline ends came to 5 bases. The germline V gene encodes CDR1 SGHVS and CDR2 FQNEAQ. The CDR3 length is 14 residues. The DNA for the CDR3 is TGTGCCAGCAGCTTAGGGTCTAGCACAGATACGCAGTATTTT. Its translation is CASSLGSSTDTQYF.

This clonotype is categorized as medium-sized (0.01 to 0.1%). J is TRBJ1-2 and V is TRBV28; 7 bases line up with TRBD1. The trim removed 6 bases at V and 8 bases at J, leaving 9 bases unmatched. Germline lookup yields CDR1 MDHEN and CDR2 SYDVKM. The CDR3 sequence is 13 residues long. The CDR3 coding sequence is TGTGCCAGCAGATTAGCACAGGGGAGAGGCTACACCTTC. Translated, it gives CASRLAQGRGYTF.

This clonotype was seen ten or more times. The gene calls are TRBV3-1 and TRBJ1-1; D remains ambiguous. V shed 1 base and J shed 3 bases, with 6 bases lying between them. CDR1 and CDR2 from the germline V gene are LGHDT and YNNKEL (reference sequence). This CDR3 has 13 residues. The CDR3 DNA reads TGTGCCAGCAGCCAAGTAGGGCACACTGAAGCTTTCTTT. Its protein product is CASSQVGHTEAFF.

The chain carries TRBV6-1 and TRBJ1-5; D is uncertain. Germline V gene data show CDR1 as MNHNS and CDR2 as SASEGT. There are 15 residues in the CDR3. V was shortened by 5 bases and J by 2 bases, with 13 bases between the two germline ends. CDR3 residues: CASSHWALGNQPQHF. CDR3 bases: TGTGCCAGCAGTCATTGGGCTTTAGGCAATCAGCCCCAGCATTTT.

The chain couples TRBV5-1 to TRBJ1-1, with no clear D. V dropped 7 bases and J dropped 0 bases, with 4 bases sitting between them. There are 11 residues in the CDR3. Per the germline V gene, CDR1 is SGHRS and CDR2 is YFSETQ. The DNA of the CDR3 is TGCGCCAGCGGGGTGAACACTGAAGCTTTCTTT. Translated: CASGVNTEAFF.

For this clonotype: This may come from a read error, since a much larger clone is one base off. The chain recombines TRBV13 with TRBJ2-7; TRBD1 matches at 9 bases. Germline V gives CDR1 PRHDT, CDR2 FYEKMQ (reference sequence). The CDR3 totals 14 residues. The CDR3 region is CASSSRDRVYEQHF. CDR3 coding DNA: TGTGCCAGCAGCTCCCGGGACAGGGTATACGAGCAGCACTTC. The complete variable domain, with remaining parts taken from reference TRBV13 and TRBJ2-7, reads AAGVIQSPRHLIKEKRETATLKCYPIPRHDTVYWYQQGPGQDPQFLISFYEKMQSDKGSIPDRFSAQQFSDYHSELNMSSLELGDSALYFCASSSRDRVYEQHFGPGTRLTVT.

This clonotype was seen ten or more times. The chain is built from TRBV5-1 and TRBJ1-6; 8 bases map to TRBD1. CDR3 length: 15 residues. CDR1 and CDR2 from the germline V gene are SGHRS and YFSETQ. The V segment lost 0 bases and the J segment 7 bases; nucleotides outside the gene matches: 3. CDR3 region: CASSLGGQENSPLHF. In DNA, the CDR3 is TGCGCCAGCAGCTTGGGGGGACAGGAAAATTCACCCCTCCACTTT.

This clonotype was found a few times. The chain is built from TRBV7-6 and TRBJ2-3; weak D call: TRBD1 (6 bases). V dropped 8 bases and J dropped 3 bases, with 18 bases sitting between them. The CDR3 loop spans 15 amino acids. Per the germline V gene, CDR1 is SGHVS and CDR2 is FNYEAQ. The CDR3: CASGPMGAPTDTQYF. The CDR3 DNA follows: TGTGCCAGCGGACCGATGGGGGCCCCAACAGATACGCAGTATTTT.

The rearrangement uses TRBV15 and TRBJ2-5; no clear D gene. CDR1 LNHNV and CDR2 YYDKDF come from the germline V gene (reference sequence). V shed 0 bases and J shed 7 bases, with 21 bases lying between them. The CDR3 length is 17 residues. CDR3 residues: CATSRERVEYSLGTQYF. CDR3 nucleotides: TGTGCCACCAGCAGAGAGAGAGTGGAGTACAGTCTGGGGACCCAGTACTTC.

The V and J genes are TRBV6-1 and TRBJ1-3; 7 nucleotides match TRBD1. The length of the CDR3 is 13 residues. The germline V gene has CDR1 MNHNS and CDR2 SASEGT. Losses at the gene ends were 3 bases for V and 13 bases for J; bases not matched to a gene: 9. CDR3 sequence: CASSENRGNIIYF. In DNA form, the CDR3 reads TGTGCCAGCAGTGAGAACAGGGGAAACATTATATATTTT.

Details on this clonotype: One base away lies a much larger clone, so this may be a sequencing read error. The chain combines TRBV29-1 with TRBJ2-1; TRBD1 agrees at 10 bases. The germline V gene has CDR1 SQVTM and CDR2 ANQGSEA. The length of the CDR3 is 14 residues. This chain's CDR3 is CSVRDRGSYHEQFF. Written as DNA, the CDR3 is TGCAGCGTTAGGGACAGGGGCTCCTACCATGAGCAGTTCTTC.

Many counts were recorded for this clonotype. CDR3 sequence reads: CASSSGTSGSLQETQYF. The CDR3, as DNA: TGTGCCAGCAGTTCGGGGACTAGCGGGAGCCTCCAAGAGACCCAGTACTTC. This chain uses TRBV12-3 or TRBV12-4 with TRBJ2-5; TRBD2 aligns across 14 bases. After removal of 4 bases from V and 1 base from J, the junction contained 5 bases not matched to a gene. CDR3 length: 17 residues.